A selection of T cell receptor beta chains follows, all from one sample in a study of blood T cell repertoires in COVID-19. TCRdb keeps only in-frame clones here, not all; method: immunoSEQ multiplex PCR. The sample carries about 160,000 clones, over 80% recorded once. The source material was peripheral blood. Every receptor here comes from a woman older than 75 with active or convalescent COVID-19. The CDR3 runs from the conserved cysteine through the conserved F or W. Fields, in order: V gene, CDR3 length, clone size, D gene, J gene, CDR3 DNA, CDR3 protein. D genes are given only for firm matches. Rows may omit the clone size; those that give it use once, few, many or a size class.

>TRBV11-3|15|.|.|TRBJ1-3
TGTGCCAGCAGCTTATGGGAGGCGGATGGAAACACCATATATTTT
CASSLWEADGNTIYF
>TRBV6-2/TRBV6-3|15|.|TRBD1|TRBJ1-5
TGTGCCAGCAGTTCAGGACAGGGACGCAATCAGCCCCAGCATTTT
CASSSGQGRNQPQHF
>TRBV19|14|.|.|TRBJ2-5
TGTGCCAGTAGTAGGATGACTAGCCAAGAGACCCAGTACTTC
CASSRMTSQETQYF
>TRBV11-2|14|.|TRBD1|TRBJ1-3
TGTGCCAGCAGCGCAGGGGGCTCTGGAAACACCATATATTTT
CASSAGGSGNTIYF
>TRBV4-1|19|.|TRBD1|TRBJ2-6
TGCGCCAGCAGCCAAGAAGGGGGGACAGGGTGGACTGGGGCCAACGTCCTGACTTTC
CASSQEGGTGWTGANVLTF
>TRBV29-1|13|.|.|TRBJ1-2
TGCAGCGTTGGATCGGGGGCTAACTATGGCTACACCTTC
CSVGSGANYGYTF
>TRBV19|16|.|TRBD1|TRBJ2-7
TGTGCCAGTAGTAGTCGCGGGACAGGCTTTTCCTACGAGCAGTACTTC
CASSSRGTGFSYEQYF
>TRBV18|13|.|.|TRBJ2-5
TGTGCCAGCTCACCCCCCACAGGGGAGACCCAGTACTTC
CASSPPTGETQYF
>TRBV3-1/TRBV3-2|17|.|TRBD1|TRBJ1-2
TGTGCCAGCAGCCACGTACCCGGGACAGGGAGTCGATACGGCTACACCTTC
CASSHVPGTGSRYGYTF
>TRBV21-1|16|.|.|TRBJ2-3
TGTGCCAGCAGCAAAGAACCGGGTCCTAGCACAGATACGCAGTATTTT
CASSKEPGPSTDTQYF
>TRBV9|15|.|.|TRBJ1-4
TGTGCCAGCAGCGCACGACTGTCCGTTGGAGAAAAACTGTTTTTT
CASSARLSVGEKLFF
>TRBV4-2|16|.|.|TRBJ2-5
TGTGCCAGCAGCCAACCGTACGAAACTAGCCAAGAGACCCAGTACTTC
CASSQPYETSQETQYF
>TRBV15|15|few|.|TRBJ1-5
TGTGCCACCAGCAGAGGGTCGGGACTAAGGGAGCCCCAGCATTTT
CATSRGSGLREPQHF
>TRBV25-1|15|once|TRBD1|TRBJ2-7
TGTGCCAGCAGTGAATCGAGGACCACAGGGGACGAGCAGTACTTC
CASSESRTTGDEQYF
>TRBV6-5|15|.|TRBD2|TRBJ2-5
TGTGCCAGCAGTCACCTAATCGGACTAGGAGAGACCCAGTACTTC
CASSHLIGLGETQYF
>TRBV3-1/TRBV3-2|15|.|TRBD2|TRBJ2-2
TGTGCCAGCAGCCACCAGCGGGGACGCACCGGGGAGCTGTTTTTT
CASSHQRGRTGELFF
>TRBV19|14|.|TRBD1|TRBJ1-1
TGTGCCAGTAAGGGACAGGGGGCGAACACTGAAGCTTTCTTT
CASKGQGANTEAFF
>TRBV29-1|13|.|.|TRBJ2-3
TGCAGCGTGGCCAGTCCCCAGCGAGATACGCAGTATTTT
CSVASPQRDTQYF
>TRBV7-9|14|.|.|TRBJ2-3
TGTGCCAGCAGGGCTAGCAGTAGCACAGATACGCAGTATTTT
CASRASSSTDTQYF
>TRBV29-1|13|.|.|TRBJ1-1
TGCAGCGTTCGGGAGGGGCAGGGCACTGAAGCTTTCTTT
CSVREGQGTEAFF
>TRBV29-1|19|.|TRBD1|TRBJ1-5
TGCAGCGTTGTTAAACCGGGACAGGGATACACTATTAGCAATCAGCCCCAGCATTTT
CSVVKPGQGYTISNQPQHF
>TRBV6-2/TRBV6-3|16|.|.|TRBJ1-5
TGTGCCAGCAGTTACTCGCGACCGACGGGGAATCAGCCCCAGCATTTT
CASSYSRPTGNQPQHF
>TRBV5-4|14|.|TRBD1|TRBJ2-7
TGTGCCAGCAGCTTGGGACAGGGGATTTACGAGCAGTACTTC
CASSLGQGIYEQYF
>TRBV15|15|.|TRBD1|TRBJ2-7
TGTGCCACCAGCACCGGGACAGGGAGACTCTACGAGCAGTACTTC
CATSTGTGRLYEQYF
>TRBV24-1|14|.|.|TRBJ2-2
TGTGCCACCAGTGATCCAGGGGATGACGGGGAGCTGTTTTTT
CATSDPGDDGELFF
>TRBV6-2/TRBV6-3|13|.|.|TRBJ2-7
TGTGCCAGCAGTTTCCAGACCGGCGGGGAGCAGTACTTC
CASSFQTGGEQYF
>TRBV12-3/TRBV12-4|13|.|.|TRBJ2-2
TGTGCCAGCAGTTTAGGGCCCACCGGGGAGCTGTTTTTT
CASSLGPTGELFF
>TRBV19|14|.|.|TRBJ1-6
TGTGCCAGTAGTATACCCGTAGCTTTTTCACCCCTCCACTTT
CASSIPVAFSPLHF
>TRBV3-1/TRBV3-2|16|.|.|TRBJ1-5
TGTGCCAGCAGCCAAGGATCCGGGTTTGGCAATCAGCCCCAGCATTTT
CASSQGSGFGNQPQHF
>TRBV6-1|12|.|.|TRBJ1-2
TGTGCCAGCAGTACAGGGCCGGATGGCTACACCTTC
CASSTGPDGYTF
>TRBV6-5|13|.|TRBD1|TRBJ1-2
TGTGCCGGCCGGGACAGGGAAAACTATGGCTACACCTTC
CAGRDRENYGYTF
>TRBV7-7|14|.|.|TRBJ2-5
TGTGCTAGCAGCTTAGTCCCCTTCCAAGAGACCCAGTACTTC
CASSLVPFQETQYF
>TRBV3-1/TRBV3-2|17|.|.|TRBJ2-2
TGTGCCAGCAGCCAAGGGAGGGACAGTCTGATCACCGGGGAGCTGTTTTTT
CASSQGRDSLITGELFF
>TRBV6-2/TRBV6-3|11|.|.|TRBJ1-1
TGTGCCAGCTGTTCCAGCACTGAAGCTTTCTTT
CASCSSTEAFF
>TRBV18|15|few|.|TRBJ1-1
TGTGCCAGCTCACCGGGGAAGGGGAGGGACACTGAAGCTTTCTTT
CASSPGKGRDTEAFF
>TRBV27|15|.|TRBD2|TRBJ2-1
TGTGCCAGCAGATTTAGCGGGGGGGCCTACAATGAGCAGTTCTTC
CASRFSGGAYNEQFF
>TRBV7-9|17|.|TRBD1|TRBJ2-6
TGTGCCAGCAGCTTAGAGGGGACAGGGAGTGGGGCCAACGTCCTGACTTTC
CASSLEGTGSGANVLTF
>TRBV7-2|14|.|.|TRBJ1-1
TGTGCCAGCAGCTTCCTATCGGGGAACACTGAAGCTTTCTTT
CASSFLSGNTEAFF
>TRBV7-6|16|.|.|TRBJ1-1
TGTGCCAGCAGCACGGACAGTACCCTCATGAACACTGAAGCTTTCTTT
CASSTDSTLMNTEAFF
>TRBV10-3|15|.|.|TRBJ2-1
TGTGCCATCAGCTTTAGCGGCGCCGCCTACAATGAGCAGTTCTTC
CAISFSGAAYNEQFF